This T cell receptor (beta chain) was documented in a study of T cells in Graves' hyperthyroidism and ophthalmopathy. Uncontrolled infection, other autoimmune disease, pregnancy or lactation excluded patients. Amplification yielded TCR beta CDR3 regions, with RNA transcripts as the source. An initial round of RT-PCR targeting the TCR CDR3 relied on the HTBI primer set. TCRdb ran MiXCR on the multiplex PCR reads and lists one entry per CDR3 protein. The table has 75,000 to 100,000 distinct CDR3 sequences, approximately 40% seen once. At least ten counts were recorded for this clonotype. Input material: peripheral blood or thyroid tissue (not recorded which). The TCR comes from a woman aged 25 to 39 with Graves' hyperthyroidism.

The CDR3 nucleotides are TGTGCCAGCAGCTTAGCCATCCGGGACAGCGGAATTTATGGCTACACCTTC. Protein product: CASSLAIRDSGIYGYTF. The genes are TRBV7-8 and TRBJ1-2, with TRBD1 matching over 7 bases. Trimming took 0 bases from V and 5 from J; bases not matched to a gene: 12. Germline CDR1 SGHVS, CDR2 FQNEAQ. CDR3 length equals 17 residues.